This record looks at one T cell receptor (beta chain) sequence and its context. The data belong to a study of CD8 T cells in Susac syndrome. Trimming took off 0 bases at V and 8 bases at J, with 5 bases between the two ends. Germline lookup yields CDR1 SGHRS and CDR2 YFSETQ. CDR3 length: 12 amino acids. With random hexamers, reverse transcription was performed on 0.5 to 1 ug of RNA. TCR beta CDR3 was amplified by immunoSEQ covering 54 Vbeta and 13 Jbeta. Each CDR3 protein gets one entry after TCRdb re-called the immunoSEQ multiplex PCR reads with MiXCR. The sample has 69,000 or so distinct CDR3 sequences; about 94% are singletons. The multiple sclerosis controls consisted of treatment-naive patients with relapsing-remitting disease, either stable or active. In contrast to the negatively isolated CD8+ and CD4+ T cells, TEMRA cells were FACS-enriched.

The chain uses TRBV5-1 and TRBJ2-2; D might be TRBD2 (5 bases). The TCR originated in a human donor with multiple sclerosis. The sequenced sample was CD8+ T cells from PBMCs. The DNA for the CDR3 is TGCGCCAGCAGCTTGGAGCGGGGGGAGCTGTTTTTT. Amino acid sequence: CASSLERGELFF.